The 15 T cell receptor beta chains given below trace back to one sample, sequenced in a study of Graves' ophthalmopathy and Graves' hyperthyroidism. The study amplified TCR beta CDR3 regions using RNA transcripts. After a first-round RT-PCR with HTBI primers, a second-round multiplex PCR was run. TCRdb ran MiXCR on the multiplex PCR reads and lists one entry per CDR3 protein. The data contain roughly 410,000 distinct CDR3 sequences, 15% of them singletons. The specimen sequenced was peripheral blood. These receptors all come from a woman in her late teens or twenties with stable Graves' hyperthyroidism.

In this sample, this clonotype turned up many times. The chain joins TRBV20-1 to TRBJ1-1; D is unclear. This CDR3 spans 13 amino acids. Between the trimmed V and J ends, which lost 6 bases and 1 base, there was a span of 12 bases. Germline assignment: CDR1 DFQATT and CDR2 SNEGSKA (reference sequence). DNA of the CDR3: TGCAGTGCCCTGCCAGACAAGAACACTGAAGCTTTCTTT. Translating gives CSALPDKNTEAFF.

The sample holds many counts of this clonotype. V is TRBV6-5 and J is TRBJ1-1, with 7 bases that match TRBD1. V lost 7 bases to trimming and J lost 3 bases; unmatched junction nucleotides: 5. CDR1 and CDR2 (germline): MNHEY, SVGAGI. CDR3 length equals 13 residues. CDR3 loop: CASTWQGDTEAFF. The DNA for the CDR3 is TGTGCCAGCACTTGGCAGGGGGACACTGAAGCTTTCTTT.

This clonotype was counted at least ten times. V and J are TRBV2 and TRBJ2-7, with TRBD2 identical over 8 bases. The CDR3 runs 15 residues. Germline V gives CDR1 SNHLY, CDR2 FYNNEI. The J segment lost 3 bases and the V segment lost 3 bases, leaving 7 bases of the junction unmatched. As DNA, the CDR3 is TGTGCCAGCAGTGATTCGGGGGGGACCTACTACGAGCAGTACTTC. Amino acid sequence: CASSDSGGTYYEQYF.

At least ten counts were recorded for this clonotype. V usage is TRBV2 and J usage is TRBJ1-2; D possibly corresponds to TRBD1 (5 bases). This CDR3 contains 13 residues. V was trimmed by 4 bases and J by 6 bases, leaving 12 bases between them. Looked up from germline, CDR1 is SNHLY and CDR2 is FYNNEI. CDR3 sequence (DNA): TGTGCCAGCAGTGGCGAGGGGTTCGATGGCTACACCTTC. Protein: CASSGEGFDGYTF.

This clonotype was counted between two and nine times. J is TRBJ1-2 and V is TRBV7-8, with TRBD1 as a possible D gene (6 bases). The V end lost 2 bases, the J end lost 8 bases, and 12 bases lay between the germline ends. The CDR3 covers 13 residues. Germline V CDR1 and CDR2: SGHVS, FQNEAQ. CDR3 sequence (DNA): TGTGCCAGCAGCTTACAGGGGAGCCGCGGCTACACCTTC. This encodes CASSLQGSRGYTF.

This clonotype was counted a few times. This chain joins TRBV3-1 and TRBJ2-7; D remains ambiguous. V lost 1 base and J lost 0, with 4 bases in between. Germline V gene sequence: CDR1 LGHDT, CDR2 YNNKEL (reference sequence). The CDR3 is 13 residues long. The CDR3 region is CASSQGFSYEQYF. CDR3 in DNA: TGTGCCAGCAGCCAAGGCTTCTCCTACGAGCAGTACTTC.

Many counts were recorded for this clonotype. The V and J genes are TRBV27 and TRBJ2-7, with D maybe TRBD2 (7 bases). The germline V gene has CDR1 MNHEY and CDR2 SMNVEV (reference sequence). Trimming stripped 7 bases from V and 5 bases from J, with 21 bases between. This CDR3 is 15 amino acids long. The DNA for the CDR3 is TGTGCCAGCAAACCTAGGGGGGGGGACTACCACGAGCAGTACTTC. Translation: CASKPRGGDYHEQYF.

This clonotype has just a few counts. V usage is TRBV18 and J usage is TRBJ2-7; weak D call: TRBD1 (5 bases). Germline values: CDR1 KGHSH, CDR2 LQKENI. CDR3 length equals 19 residues. Trimming cost V 2 bases and J 1 base, with 24 bases left between them. For the CDR3, the DNA is TGTGCCAGCTCACCAACATCCCAGGGTACGGCGAGCCTATCCTACGAGCAGTACTTC. This encodes CASSPTSQGTASLSYEQYF. The complete variable domain, with remaining parts taken from reference TRBV18 and TRBJ2-7, reads NAGVMQNPRHLVRRRGQEARLRCSPMKGHSHVYWYRQLPEEGLKFMVYLQKENIIDESGMPKERFSAEFPKEGPSILRIQQVVRGDSAAYFCASSPTSQGTASLSYEQYFGPGTRLTVT.

This clonotype has a handful of counts. The V call is TRBV4-1, the J call TRBJ1-5; D gene ambiguous. The germline CDR1 and CDR2 sequences are MGHRA and YSYEKL. V lost 2 bases and J lost 5, with 7 bases in between. The CDR3 totals 13 residues. The CDR3 bases are TGCGCCAGCAGCCAAATACCATATCAGCCCCAGCATTTT. Its translation is CASSQIPYQPQHF.

This clonotype was counted at least ten times. V and J are TRBV19 and TRBJ1-6; TRBD1 matches at 8 bases. Germline CDR1 reads LNHDA; CDR2 reads SQIVND (reference sequence). This CDR3 spans 16 amino acids. The junction had 6 bases not matched to a gene; V was cut back by 3 bases and J by 5 bases. CDR3 protein: CASSIPRQGNNSPLHF. CDR3 nucleotide sequence: TGTGCCAGTAGTATTCCCAGACAGGGGAATAATTCACCCCTCCACTTT.

This clonotype showed up many times. The rearrangement links TRBV14 to TRBJ2-5; 7 positions match TRBD2. V trimming: 4 bases; J trimming: 5 bases; junction bases outside the gene matches: 7. Germline V lookup: CDR1 SGHDN, CDR2 FVKESK. This CDR3 comprises 14 residues. The DNA for the CDR3 is TGTGCCAGCAGCCCGACCGGGCGGGGGGAGACCCAGTACTTC. Its translation is CASSPTGRGETQYF.

This clonotype was seen a few times. A much larger clone differs from this one at a single base, so this may be a read error. The chain couples TRBV11-2 to TRBJ1-6; D is ambiguous. The CDR3 sequence is 16 residues long. Germline CDR1 reads SGHAT; CDR2 reads FQNNGV. CDR3 region: CASSLDRGRKDSHLHF. The CDR3 nucleotides are TGTGCCAGCAGCTTAGATAGAGGCAGGAAAGATTCACACCTCCACTTT.

Many counts were recorded for this clonotype. V is TRBV12-3 or TRBV12-4 and J is TRBJ2-7; a weak D match, TRBD1 (6 bases). There are 14 residues in the CDR3. Trimming removed 6 bases from V and 4 bases from J, with 16 bases in between. The DNA for the CDR3 is TGTGCCAGCAGAACAGGGCCAAGTACGTACGAGCAGTACTTC. Protein product: CASRTGPSTYEQYF.

The chain carries TRBV4-1 and TRBJ2-4; D may be TRBD2 (6 bases). This CDR3 contains 15 residues. With 3 bases removed from V and 9 bases from J, the gap between germline ends came to 18 bases. CDR1 and CDR2 (germline): MGHRA, YSYEKL. This CDR3 is CASSQGDSLMGIQYF. The CDR3 DNA follows: TGCGCCAGCAGCCAGGGGGACTCTCTCATGGGCATTCAGTACTTC.

This clonotype was counted many times. The chain uses TRBV27 and TRBJ2-7; 12 bases match TRBD2. There are 15 residues in the CDR3. In germline, CDR1 is MNHEY, CDR2 SMNVEV (reference sequence). V shed 3 bases, J shed 4 bases, and the junction held 4 bases outside the gene matches. CDR3: CASSLASGGGYEQYF. The CDR3 nucleotides are TGTGCCAGCAGTTTGGCTAGCGGGGGGGGTTACGAGCAGTACTTC.